Listed below are T cell receptor beta chains from one sample, sequenced in a study of EBV T-cell therapy then PD-1 blockade in nasopharyngeal carcinoma. Assay: immunoSEQ multiplex PCR; the TCRdb copy retains only in-frame clones and omits some. This table holds roughly 22,000 clones, over 65% found once. These receptors have no identified antigens. Sequencing was performed on CD8+ T cells from blood, taken at day -245 from a patient whose treatment included autologous EBV-specific T cells and nivolumab. These receptors originate from a man aged 35-49 years with nasopharyngeal carcinoma. Both conserved end residues are part of each CDR3. The D gene is left open where the match is weak. Expanded clones are given a class, and other clones once, few, many or no size at all.

clone size	J gene	D gene	V gene	CDR3 protein	CDR3 DNA
-	TRBJ2-2	-	TRBV7-8	CASSWGARLTGELFF	TGTGCCAGCAGCTGGGGGGCGAGGCTGACCGGGGAGCTGTTTTTT
once	TRBJ1-1	-	TRBV4-3	CASSQDQLNTEAFF	TGCGCCAGCAGCCAAGATCAGTTGAACACTGAAGCTTTCTTT
-	TRBJ2-7	TRBD2	TRBV5-6	CASIDLRQREGSYEQYF	TGTGCCAGCATCGACCTCCGACAGCGGGAGGGGTCCTACGAGCAGTACTTC
-	TRBJ1-2	-	TRBV6-5	CASSPSPGGVYGYTF	TGTGCCAGCAGCCCCTCCCCCGGGGGAGTCTATGGCTACACCTTC
-	TRBJ1-1	-	TRBV27	CASSLGRARGNTEAFF	TGTGCCAGCAGTTTGGGCCGGGCGAGGGGGAACACTGAAGCTTTCTTT
-	TRBJ1-1	TRBD1	TRBV7-9	CASSLGQGAATEAFF	TGTGCCAGCAGCCTGGGACAGGGGGCGGCTACTGAAGCTTTCTTT
-	TRBJ2-7	-	TRBV7-3	CASSPHFSKHYEQYF	TGTGCCAGCAGCCCCCATTTTAGTAAACACTACGAGCAGTACTTC
few	TRBJ1-1	-	TRBV9	CASSVYMGTEAFF	TGTGCCAGCAGCGTATATATGGGGACTGAAGCTTTCTTT
few	TRBJ2-3	-	TRBV6-4	CASSDSKVSGPDTQYF	TGTGCCAGCAGTGACTCGAAAGTTAGCGGCCCAGATACGCAGTATTTT
-	TRBJ2-1	TRBD1	TRBV19	CASSILWDRGNFRYNEQFF	TGTGCCAGTAGTATCCTCTGGGACAGGGGAAATTTTCGTTACAATGAGCAGTTCTTC
-	TRBJ2-4	TRBD1	TRBV29-1	CSVERLTGRGENIQYF	TGCAGCGTTGAGAGACTGACAGGGAGAGGGGAAAACATTCAGTACTTC
medium-sized	TRBJ1-1	-	TRBV27	CASSLGPAWNTEAFF	TGTGCCAGCAGTCTCGGGCCAGCCTGGAACACTGAAGCTTTCTTT
-	TRBJ1-1	-	TRBV7-9	CASSLDTEAFF	TGTGCCAGCAGCTTAGACACTGAAGCTTTCTTT